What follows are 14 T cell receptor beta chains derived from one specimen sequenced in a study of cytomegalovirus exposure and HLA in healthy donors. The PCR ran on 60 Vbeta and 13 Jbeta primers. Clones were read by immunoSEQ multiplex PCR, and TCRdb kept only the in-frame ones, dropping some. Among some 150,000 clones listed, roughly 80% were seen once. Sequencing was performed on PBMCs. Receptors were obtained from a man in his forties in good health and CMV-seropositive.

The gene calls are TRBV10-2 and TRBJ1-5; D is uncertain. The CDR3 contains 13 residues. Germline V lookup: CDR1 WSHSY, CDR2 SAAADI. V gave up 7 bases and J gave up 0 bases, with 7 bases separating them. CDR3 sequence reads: CASKMASNQPQHF. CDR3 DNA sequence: TGCGCCAGCAAGATGGCTAGCAATCAGCCCCAGCATTTT.

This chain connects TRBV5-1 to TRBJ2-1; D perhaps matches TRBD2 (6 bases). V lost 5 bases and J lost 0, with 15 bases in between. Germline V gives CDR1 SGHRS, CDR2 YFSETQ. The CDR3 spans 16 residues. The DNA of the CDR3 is TGCGCCAGCAGTTCGGGACTTTTTCGCTCCTACAATGAGCAGTTCTTC. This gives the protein CASSSGLFRSYNEQFF. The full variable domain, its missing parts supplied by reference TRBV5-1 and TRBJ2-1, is KAGVTQTPRYLIKTRGQQVTLSCSPISGHRSVSWYQQTPGQGLQFLFEYFSETQRNKGNFPGRFSGRQFSNSRSEMNVSTLELGDSALYLCASSSGLFRSYNEQFFGPGTRLTVL.

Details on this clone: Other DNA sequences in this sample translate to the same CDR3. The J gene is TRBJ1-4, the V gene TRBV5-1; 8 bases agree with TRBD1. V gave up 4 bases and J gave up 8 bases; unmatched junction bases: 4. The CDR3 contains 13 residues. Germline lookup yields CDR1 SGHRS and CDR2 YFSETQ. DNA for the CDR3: TGCGCCAGCAGCCTCCGGGACAGGGAAAAACTGTTTTTT. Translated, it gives CASSLRDREKLFF.

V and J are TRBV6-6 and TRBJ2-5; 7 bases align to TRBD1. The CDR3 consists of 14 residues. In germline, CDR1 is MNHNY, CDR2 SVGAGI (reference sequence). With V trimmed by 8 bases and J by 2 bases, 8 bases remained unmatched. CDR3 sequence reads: CASVRQGIQETQYF. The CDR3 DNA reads TGTGCCAGCGTGCGACAGGGAATACAAGAGACCCAGTACTTC.

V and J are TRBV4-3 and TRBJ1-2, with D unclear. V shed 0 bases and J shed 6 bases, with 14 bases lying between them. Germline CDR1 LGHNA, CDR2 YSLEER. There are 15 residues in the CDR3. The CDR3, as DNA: TGCGCCAGCAGCCAAGAAGGCTCATCCGGGGATGGCTACACCTTC. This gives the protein CASSQEGSSGDGYTF.

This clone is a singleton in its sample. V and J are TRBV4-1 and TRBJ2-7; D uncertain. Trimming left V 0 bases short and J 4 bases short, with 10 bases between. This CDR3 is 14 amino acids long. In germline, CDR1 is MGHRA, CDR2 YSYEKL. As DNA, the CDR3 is TGCGCCAGCAGCCAAGATACAACGATATACGAGCAGTACTTC. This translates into CASSQDTTIYEQYF.

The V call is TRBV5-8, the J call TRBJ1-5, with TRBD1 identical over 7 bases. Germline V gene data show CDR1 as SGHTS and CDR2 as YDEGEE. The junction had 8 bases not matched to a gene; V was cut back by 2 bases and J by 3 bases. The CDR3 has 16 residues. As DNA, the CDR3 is TGTGCCAGCAGCTTCCGAGGGGGCGGCAACAATCAGCCCCAGCATTTT. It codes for CASSFRGGGNNQPQHF.

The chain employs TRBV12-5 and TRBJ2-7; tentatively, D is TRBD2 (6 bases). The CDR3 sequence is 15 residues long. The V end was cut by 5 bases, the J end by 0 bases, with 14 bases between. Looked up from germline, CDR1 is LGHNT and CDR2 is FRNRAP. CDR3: CASGPPAGNSYEQYF. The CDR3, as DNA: TGTGCTAGTGGTCCACCAGCGGGTAACTCCTACGAGCAGTACTTC.

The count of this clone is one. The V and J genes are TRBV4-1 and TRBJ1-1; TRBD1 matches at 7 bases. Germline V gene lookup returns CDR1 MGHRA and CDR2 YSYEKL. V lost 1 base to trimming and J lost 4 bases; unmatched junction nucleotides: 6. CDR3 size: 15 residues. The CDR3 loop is CASSQGDRLPTEAFF. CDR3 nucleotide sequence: TGCGCCAGCAGCCAAGGGGACAGATTACCCACTGAAGCTTTCTTT.

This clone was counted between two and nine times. CDR3 loop: CASRPRVSGNTIYF. The CDR3 DNA reads as TGTGCCAGCAGGCCCAGGGTGTCAGGAAACACCATATATTTT. The V and J genes are TRBV2 and TRBJ1-3; D might be TRBD1 (5 bases). This CDR3 has 14 residues. Germline assignment: CDR1 SNHLY and CDR2 FYNNEI. V lost 6 bases and J 4 bases, leaving 13 bases between the germline ends. Full variable domain (remainder filled in from reference TRBV2 and TRBJ1-3): EPEVTQTPSHQVTQMGQEVILRCVPISNHLYFYWYRQILGQKVEFLVSFYNNEISEKSEIFDDQFSVERPDGSNFTLKIRSTKLEDSAMYFCASRPRVSGNTIYFGEGSWLTVV.

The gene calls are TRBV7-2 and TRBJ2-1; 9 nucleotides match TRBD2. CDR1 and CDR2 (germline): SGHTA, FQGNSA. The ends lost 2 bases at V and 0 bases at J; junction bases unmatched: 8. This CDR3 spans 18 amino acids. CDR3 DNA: TGTGCCAGCAGCTTACGGGCGGGGGGGCCAAACTCCTACAATGAGCAGTTCTTC. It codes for CASSLRAGGPNSYNEQFF.

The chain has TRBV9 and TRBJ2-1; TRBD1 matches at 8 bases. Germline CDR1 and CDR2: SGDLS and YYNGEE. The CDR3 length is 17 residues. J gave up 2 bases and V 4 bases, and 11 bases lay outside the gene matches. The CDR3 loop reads CASSPRGGQGAYNEQFF. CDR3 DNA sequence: TGTGCCAGCAGCCCCCGGGGAGGACAGGGTGCCTACAATGAGCAGTTCTTC.

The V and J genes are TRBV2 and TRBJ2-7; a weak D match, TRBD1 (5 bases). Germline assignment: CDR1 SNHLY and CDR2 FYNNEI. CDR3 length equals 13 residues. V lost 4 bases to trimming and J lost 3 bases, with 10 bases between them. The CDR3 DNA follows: TGTGCCAGCAGTGGACAGCTGTTCTACGAGCAGTACTTC. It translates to CASSGQLFYEQYF.

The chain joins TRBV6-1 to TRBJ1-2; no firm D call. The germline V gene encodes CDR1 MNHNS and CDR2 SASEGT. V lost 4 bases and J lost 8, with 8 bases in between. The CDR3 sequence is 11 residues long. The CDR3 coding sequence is TGTGCCAGCAGTGTGAGCGGGGGCTACACCTTC. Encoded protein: CASSVSGGYTF.